This T cell receptor beta chain was observed in a study of control samples from healthy donors and cancer patients. Measured with immunoSEQ multiplex PCR; TCRdb has only the in-frame clones, and not every one. This sample carries around 150,000 clones, about 87% of them seen once, and the ten largest clones take 9.5% to 15%. The trim removed 10 bases at V and 5 bases at J, leaving 9 bases unmatched. Germline V CDR1 and CDR2: LNHDA, SQIVND (reference sequence). The CDR3 contains 15 residues. Sequencing was carried out using blood. The rearrangement joins TRBV19 to TRBJ2-2; 11 bases align to TRBD1. This receptor was taken from a man aged 30 to 45 in good health. Here the CDR3 reads CATPTGTGGTGELFF. CDR3 nucleotides: TGTGCCACCCCTACCGGGACAGGGGGAACCGGGGAGCTGTTTTTT.